This T cell receptor beta chain came from a study of siplizumab effects on memory and regulatory T cells. Findings of the study overall: Sequences below about 10^-5 frequency were poorly captured, and few alloreactive clones mapped to unstimulated subsets.

Trimming cost V 1 base and J 6 bases, with 13 bases left between them. The CDR3 loop spans 15 amino acids. Germline loops: CDR1 SEHNR, CDR2 FQNEAQ (reference sequence). A note on this clone: Its antigen is currently unknown.

Using immunoSEQ multiplex PCR, the repertoire was profiled, and TCRdb retains in-frame clones only, with some absent. In the table there are fewer than 120,000 clones, more than 90% of which are singletons. The chain joins TRBV7-9 to TRBJ2-1, with D possibly matching TRBD2 (5 bases). The sequence came from a human donor in good health. The sequenced sample was CD4+ T cells sorted from blood. DNA of the CDR3: TGTGCCAGCAGCTTAGTAGCGCGTCCTTCCAATGAGCAGTTCTTC. It encodes CASSLVARPSNEQFF.